This T cell receptor beta chain emerged from a study of cytomegalovirus exposure and HLA in healthy donors. Turning to this clone: Its antigen remains unidentified.

PCR employed 60 Vbeta and 13 Jbeta primers. Sequencing was performed with immunoSEQ multiplex PCR; in TCRdb, only in-frame clones are kept and a portion is missing. The data hold under 120,000 clones, with 55% to 75% observed a single time. Trimming removed 0 bases at V and 5 bases at J, with 13 bases between. Per germline, CDR1 GTSNPN and CDR2 SVGIG (reference sequence). CDR3 size: 14 residues. Study-wide results and limits: Reports credit the classifier with highly specific, highly sensitive diagnosis of cytomegalovirus status. Previous analysis showed most TCR beta V segments were productive about 87% or about 30% of the time. The investigators catalogued 164 TCR beta chains as cytomegalovirus-associated.

The sample taken for sequencing was PBMCs. The rearrangement joins TRBV30 to TRBJ1-1; D ambiguous. The sequence was obtained from a man aged 25 to 40 in good health and CMV-seropositive. As DNA, the CDR3 is TGTGCCTGGAGTGTTGTTGGAGGAGCTACTGAAGCTTTCTTT. Its translation: CAWSVVGGATEAFF.